This T cell receptor beta chain is from a study of CD8 T cells in ankylosing spondylitis. From germline, CDR1 is KGHSH and CDR2 LQKENI. The CDR3 loop spans 17 amino acids. Trimming left V 3 bases short and J 0 bases short, with 15 bases between. The study's findings and limits: A TCR beta motif of under ten highly homologous variants appeared characteristic of ankylosing spondylitis blood. In ankylosing spondylitis patients, matched synovial fluid reportedly showed significant enrichment of disease-linked clones.

TCRdb re-called the 5' RACE reads with MiXCR, one entry per CDR3 protein. The table has 250,000 or so distinct CDR3 sequences, roughly a tenth seen once. This clonotype was counted a few times. What it binds is not known. The sequenced material came from blood, either unsorted or a sorted T cell fraction (not recorded which). The chain joins TRBV18 to TRBJ2-1; the D call may be TRBD1 or TRBD2 (5 bases each). The TCR sequence derives from a male donor with ankylosing spondylitis or in good health (not recorded which). CDR3 amino acids: CASSPTRAGTSYNEQFF. The CDR3 DNA is TGTGCCAGCTCACCCACCCGGGCAGGGACCTCCTACAATGAGCAGTTCTTC.